This T cell receptor beta chain was sequenced in a study of beta chain features in type 1 diabetes. Study-level information: Healthy donors resembled patients in age, gender and cell yields.

Sorting produced populations that all topped 95% purity. With respect to this clone: Its target is not known.

Study-wide points: TCRB CDR3s from Type 1 diabetes patients were moderately but significantly shorter in all four CD4+ subsets.

The whole isolated RNA underwent reverse transcription, so sequencing captured expressed TCRB transcripts. The repertoire was sequenced with immunoSEQ multiplex PCR; TCRdb's copy has only in-frame clones and lacks some. Of under 250,000 clones in the sample, 13% to 15% were seen once. Germline values: CDR1 MNHNY, CDR2 SVGAGI (reference sequence). Trimming left V 5 bases short and J 3 bases short, with 14 bases between. The CDR3 is 16 amino acids. The TCR sequence derives from a woman aged 40 to 55 in good health. This chain uses TRBV6-6 with TRBJ2-6; D gene unclear. Material for sequencing was naive CD4+ T cells from blood. CDR3 sequence (DNA): TGTGCCAGCAGTACCCCTGTCGTCGGTGGGGCCAACGTCCTGACTTTC. Its protein is CASSTPVVGGANVLTF.